The entry that follows covers one T cell receptor (beta chain) sequence. Sequencing was performed with immunoSEQ multiplex PCR; in TCRdb, only in-frame clones are kept and a portion is missing. This table holds under 700,000 clones, approximately 78% found once. The record originates from a study of shared T cell receptors in the human thymus. CDR1 SNHLY and CDR2 FYNNEI come from the germline V gene. This CDR3 has 13 residues. V dropped 5 bases and J dropped 2; count of bases not matched to a gene: 2. These sequences were also reported in another study, on human thymus T cells. Turning to that study: Donor material was obtained from healthy Finnish infants undergoing corrective surgery for congenital heart defects. The thymus was resected at corrective cardiac surgery. Within thymic and blood repertoires, V and J gene usage appeared to be biased.

The V gene is TRBV2, the J gene TRBJ1-2; the match to TRBD1 covers 7 bases. The sequence derives from a boy in the first two years of life with a congenital heart defect. The sequenced material came from thymocytes. CDR3 in amino acids: CASSSTGNYGYTF. DNA of the CDR3: TGTGCCAGCAGTTCGACAGGGAACTATGGCTACACCTTC.